The 27 T cell receptor beta chains listed next were all sequenced from one sample in a study of CD8 T cells in Susac syndrome. When the RNA was reverse transcribed, random hexamers were used with an input of 0.5 to 1 ug. TCRdb ran MiXCR on the immunoSEQ multiplex PCR reads and lists one entry per CDR3 protein. The table lists approximately 190,000 distinct CDR3 sequences, just under 95% of them singletons. Sample: CD8+ T cells from PBMCs. These receptors came from a human donor with Susac syndrome.

This chain links TRBV5-1 with TRBJ2-7, with 9 bases that match TRBD2. Per the germline V gene, CDR1 is SGHRS and CDR2 is YFSETQ. V lost 0 bases and J lost 1; bases outside the gene matches: 8. The CDR3 sequence is 17 residues long. CDR3 DNA: TGCGCCAGCAGCTTGGAGGGGTCGGGACTAGCATCCTACGAGCAGTACTTC. Amino acid sequence: CASSLEGSGLASYEQYF.

The rearrangement joins TRBV11-2 to TRBJ2-3; 11 nucleotides agree with TRBD2. J lost 4 bases, V lost 4 bases, and 10 bases had no gene match. The germline gives CDR1 SGHAT, CDR2 FQNNGV. This CDR3 is built from 17 residues. CDR3 region: CASSSTTSGVAPDTQYF. The CDR3 DNA sequence: TGTGCCAGCAGCTCTACGACTAGCGGGGTGGCTCCAGATACGCAGTATTTT.

This clonotype has a handful of counts. The chain has TRBV2 and TRBJ2-3, with D possibly being TRBD2 (5 bases). V shed 4 bases and J shed 5 bases, with 10 bases lying between them. The CDR3 contains 13 residues. The germline V gene has CDR1 SNHLY and CDR2 FYNNEI. CDR3 sequence reads: CASSGPGRDTQYF. CDR3 nucleotide sequence: TGTGCCAGCAGTGGGCCGGGGAGAGATACGCAGTATTTT.

The rearrangement uses TRBV6-1 and TRBJ2-1; D perhaps matches TRBD1 (5 bases). V was trimmed by 6 bases and J by 8 bases, leaving 26 bases between them. The CDR3 runs to 17 residues. Germline lookup yields CDR1 MNHNS and CDR2 SASEGT. The CDR3 is CASSRYEDTLGVYEQFF. The CDR3 DNA is TGTGCCAGCAGCCGTTACGAGGACACGCTTGGGGTCTATGAGCAGTTCTTC.

The rearrangement uses TRBV7-2 and TRBJ2-5; TRBD1 might be the D (5 bases). The length of the CDR3 is 12 residues. Germline V lookup: CDR1 SGHTA, CDR2 FQGNSA. The ends were cut back, 5 bases at V and 5 bases at J, with 9 bases in the middle. The CDR3 is CASSPGWETQYF. CDR3 nucleotides: TGTGCCAGCAGCCCAGGGTGGGAGACCCAGTACTTC.

This chain joins TRBV4-2 and TRBJ1-5; D gene unclear. The CDR3 loop spans 15 amino acids. With 0 bases removed from V and 0 bases from J, the gap between germline ends came to 6 bases. Germline values: CDR1 LGHNA, CDR2 YNFKEQ. CDR3 coding DNA: TGTGCCAGCAGCCAAGAAGGAAATAGCAATCAGCCCCAGCATTTT. Encoded protein: CASSQEGNSNQPQHF.

V usage is TRBV19 and J usage is TRBJ2-7; D gene unclear. From germline, CDR1 is LNHDA and CDR2 SQIVND (reference sequence). Trimming stripped 3 bases from V and 4 bases from J, with 4 bases between. The CDR3 sequence is 11 residues long. Here the CDR3 DNA reads TGTGCCAGTAGTATGGGGTACGAGCAGTACTTC. Protein product: CASSMGYEQYF.

CDR3 protein: CASSQQRTNEKLFF. CDR3 coding DNA: TGTGCCAGCAGCCAGCAGCGGACTAATGAAAAACTGTTTTTT. The V and J genes are TRBV13 and TRBJ1-4; D gene uncertain. Trimming shortened V by 5 bases and J by 2 bases, and 9 bases separated the two germline ends. The CDR3 consists of 14 residues. Germline V gene data show CDR1 as PRHDT and CDR2 as FYEKMQ (reference sequence).

This chain joins TRBV2 and TRBJ2-3; 9 nucleotides match TRBD1. The CDR3 totals 15 residues. J gave up 5 bases and V 5 bases, and 8 bases lay outside the gene matches. In germline, CDR1 is SNHLY, CDR2 FYNNEI. This chain's CDR3 is CASSFRQGVEDTQYF. In DNA form, the CDR3 reads TGTGCCAGCAGTTTTCGACAGGGGGTAGAAGATACGCAGTATTTT. Full variable domain (remainder filled in from reference TRBV2 and TRBJ2-3): EPEVTQTPSHQVTQMGQEVILRCVPISNHLYFYWYRQILGQKVEFLVSFYNNEISEKSEIFDDQFSVERPDGSNFTLKIRSTKLEDSAMYFCASSFRQGVEDTQYFGPGTRLTVL.

The V call is TRBV6-5, the J call TRBJ2-5; D remains ambiguous. The V end was cut by 1 base, the J end by 4 bases, with 7 bases between. CDR1 is MNHEY and CDR2 is SVGAGI in the germline V gene. This CDR3 region has 13 residues. The CDR3 here is CASSYLSGETQYF. The CDR3 coding sequence is TGTGCCAGCAGTTACTTGTCGGGAGAGACCCAGTACTTC.

The CDR3 region is CASSQRTGAIYGYTF. The CDR3 nucleotides read TGTGCCAGCAGCCAACGGACAGGAGCCATCTATGGCTACACCTTC. The chain carries TRBV3-1 and TRBJ1-2, with 7 bases matching TRBD1. The ends lost 2 bases at V and 4 bases at J; junction bases unmatched: 7. Germline V gene lookup returns CDR1 LGHDT and CDR2 YNNKEL (reference sequence). The CDR3 covers 15 residues. The full variable domain, with the rest looked up from reference TRBV3-1 and TRBJ1-2, is DTAVSQTPKYLVTQMGNDKSIKCEQNLGHDTMYWYKQDSKKFLKIMFSYNNKELIINETVPNRFSPKSPDKAHLNLHINSLELGDSAVYFCASSQRTGAIYGYTFGSGTRLTVV.

This sequence joins TRBV19 and TRBJ2-2; D is uncertain. The CDR3 spans 11 residues. Trimming stripped 8 bases from V and 3 bases from J, with 4 bases between. Germline V gives CDR1 LNHDA, CDR2 SQIVND (reference sequence). The CDR3 spells CASLYTGELFF. CDR3 bases: TGTGCCAGTCTATACACCGGGGAGCTGTTTTTT.

The chain combines TRBV20-1 with TRBJ2-1; 8 nucleotides align to TRBD1. V lost 5 bases to trimming and J lost 3 bases; unmatched junction nucleotides: 6. This CDR3 spans 14 amino acids. CDR1 and CDR2 (germline): DFQATT, SNEGSKA (reference sequence). The CDR3: CSAPGQASYNEQFF. The CDR3 DNA is TGCAGTGCTCCGGGACAGGCTAGCTACAATGAGCAGTTCTTC.

V usage is TRBV27 and J usage is TRBJ2-7; perhaps TRBD2 as D (5 bases). V shed 3 bases and J shed 2 bases, with 8 bases lying between them. Germline lookup yields CDR1 MNHEY and CDR2 SMNVEV (reference sequence). CDR3 size: 13 residues. CDR3 amino acids: CASSFGITYEQYF. CDR3 DNA: TGTGCCAGCAGTTTCGGGATTACCTACGAGCAGTACTTC.

The chain employs TRBV11-2 and TRBJ2-1; D call uncertain. The germline V gene has CDR1 SGHAT and CDR2 FQNNGV. The CDR3 covers 11 residues. V dropped 5 bases and J dropped 10 bases, with 9 bases sitting between them. The CDR3 sequence: CASSPLTEQFF. The DNA of the CDR3 is TGTGCCAGCAGCCCACTGACGGAGCAGTTCTTC.

This chain joins TRBV27 and TRBJ1-5; the D is unclear. The CDR3 totals 15 residues. CDR1 and CDR2 (germline): MNHEY, SMNVEV (reference sequence). Trimming took off 2 bases at V and 0 bases at J, with 8 bases between the two ends. DNA for the CDR3: TGTGCCAGCAGTTTAGAGTCACATAGCAATCAGCCCCAGCATTTT. It is translated as CASSLESHSNQPQHF.

The sample holds one count of this clonotype. The chain employs TRBV13 and TRBJ1-1; D remains ambiguous. Trimming stripped 0 bases from V and 4 bases from J, with 12 bases between. CDR1 PRHDT and CDR2 FYEKMQ come from the germline V gene (reference sequence). The CDR3 is made up of 15 amino acids. This CDR3 is CASSLGRGPATEAFF. CDR3 nucleotide sequence: TGTGCCAGCAGCTTAGGCCGGGGTCCGGCCACTGAAGCTTTCTTT.

The chain has TRBV6-4 and TRBJ2-2; D might be TRBD2 (5 bases). This CDR3 comprises 12 residues. Trimming left V 6 bases short and J 7 bases short, with 9 bases between. CDR1 is MRHNA, CDR2 SNTAGT, per germline. CDR3 nucleotides: TGTGCCAGCAGAGCGGACGGCGGGGAGCTGTTTTTT. It yields the protein CASRADGGELFF.

The chain links TRBV12-3 or TRBV12-4 to TRBJ2-5; TRBD2 is a possible D gene (5 bases). This CDR3 spans 12 amino acids. The germline V and J ends were trimmed by 3 bases and 7 bases, with 9 bases remaining between them. DNA of the CDR3: TGTGCCAGCAGTTTCGATCGGGGGACCCAGTACTTC. This translates into CASSFDRGTQYF.

V gene TRBV12-3 or TRBV12-4 combines with J gene TRBJ1-6; 9 bases map to TRBD1. Trimming at V came to 6 bases and at J to 7 bases, leaving 7 bases not matched to a gene. There are 15 residues in the CDR3. This CDR3 reads CASRDRGMANSPLHF. CDR3 in DNA: TGTGCCAGCAGGGACAGGGGAATGGCAAATTCACCCCTCCACTTT.

The rearrangement joins TRBV12-3 or TRBV12-4 to TRBJ1-1, with TRBD1 matching over 7 bases. V lost 3 bases, J lost 2 bases, and 6 bases stayed unmatched. The CDR3 has 15 amino acids. The CDR3 loop is CASSFAQGRNTEAFF. CDR3 bases: TGTGCCAGCAGTTTCGCACAGGGGCGTAACACTGAAGCTTTCTTT.

The chain has TRBV29-1 and TRBJ1-1, with 8 bases aligning to TRBD1. The CDR3 is made up of 14 amino acids. The V segment lost 5 bases and the J segment 4 bases; nucleotides outside the gene matches: 9. Germline V lookup: CDR1 SQVTM, CDR2 ANQGSEA. CDR3 amino acids: CSVRWTGRATEAFF. The DNA of the CDR3 is TGCAGCGTTCGTTGGACAGGGAGGGCCACTGAAGCTTTCTTT. Drawing the rest from reference TRBV29-1 and TRBJ1-1, the complete variable domain is SAVISQKPSRDICQRGTSLTIQCQVDSQVTMMFWYRQQPGQSLTLIATANQGSEATYESGFVIDKFPISRPNLTFSTLTVSNMSPEDSSIYLCSVRWTGRATEAFFGQGTRLTVV.

This chain uses TRBV9 with TRBJ2-1, with a possible D match to TRBD2 (6 bases). This CDR3 comprises 13 residues. The germline V gene encodes CDR1 SGDLS and CDR2 YYNGEE. V lost 3 bases and J 9 bases, leaving 13 bases between the germline ends. The CDR3 DNA is TGTGCCAGCAGCGCCCCTCTAGCGACTGAGCAGTTCTTC. Its translation: CASSAPLATEQFF.

The rearrangement links TRBV29-1 to TRBJ2-1; 9 nucleotides line up with TRBD1. The CDR3 extends over 13 amino acids. Unmatched junction bases numbered 3, after V lost 4 bases and J lost 5 bases. CDR1 is SQVTM and CDR2 is ANQGSEA in the germline V gene. The DNA for the CDR3 is TGCAGCGTTGCCGGGACAGGGAACAATGAGCAGTTCTTC. Translated: CSVAGTGNNEQFF.

This clonotype has a single count. The V call is TRBV9, the J call TRBJ1-1; 10 bases fit TRBD1. Looked up from germline, CDR1 is SGDLS and CDR2 is YYNGEE. The CDR3 has 14 residues. The V segment lost 1 base and the J segment 10 bases; nucleotides outside the gene matches: 7. CDR3 DNA sequence: TGTGCCAGCAGCGTAAGCGGGACAGGGGATGGAGCTTTCTTT. Translation: CASSVSGTGDGAFF.

The gene calls are TRBV3-1 and TRBJ1-1, with a weak D call TRBD1 (5 bases). Germline CDR1 reads LGHDT; CDR2 reads YNNKEL (reference sequence). V gave up 1 base and J gave up 8 bases, with 17 bases separating them. The CDR3 covers 15 residues. This CDR3 is CASSQVWGKNLEAFF. Here the CDR3 DNA reads TGTGCCAGCAGCCAAGTTTGGGGGAAAAACCTAGAAGCTTTCTTT.

The chain recombines TRBV7-3 with TRBJ2-7; either TRBD1 or TRBD2 may fit D (6 bases each). The V end lost 5 bases, the J end lost 7 bases, and 15 bases lay between the germline ends. The V gene's germline CDR1 is SGHTA and CDR2 FQGTGA. The CDR3 totals 13 residues. CDR3: CASSRGIRGEQYF. The DNA of the CDR3 is TGTGCCAGCAGCAGGGGGATCCGGGGGGAGCAGTACTTC.